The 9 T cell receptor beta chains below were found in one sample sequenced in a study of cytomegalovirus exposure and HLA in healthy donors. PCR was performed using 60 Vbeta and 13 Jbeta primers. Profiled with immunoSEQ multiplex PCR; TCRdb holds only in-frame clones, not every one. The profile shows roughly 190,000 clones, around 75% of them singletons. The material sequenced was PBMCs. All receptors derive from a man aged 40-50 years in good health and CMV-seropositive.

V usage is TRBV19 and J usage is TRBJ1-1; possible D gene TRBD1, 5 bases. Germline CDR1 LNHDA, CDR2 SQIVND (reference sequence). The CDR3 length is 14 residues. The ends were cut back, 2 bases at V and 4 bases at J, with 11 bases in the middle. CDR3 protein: CASSIIRGFTEAFF. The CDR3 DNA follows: TGTGCCAGTAGTATAATAAGGGGATTCACTGAAGCTTTCTTT.

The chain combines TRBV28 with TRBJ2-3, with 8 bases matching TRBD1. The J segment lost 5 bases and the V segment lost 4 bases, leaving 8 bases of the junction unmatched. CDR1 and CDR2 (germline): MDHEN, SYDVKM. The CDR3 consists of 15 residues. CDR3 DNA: TGTGCCAGCAGTTCGACAGGGGTCGGAGAAGATACGCAGTATTTT. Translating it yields CASSSTGVGEDTQYF.

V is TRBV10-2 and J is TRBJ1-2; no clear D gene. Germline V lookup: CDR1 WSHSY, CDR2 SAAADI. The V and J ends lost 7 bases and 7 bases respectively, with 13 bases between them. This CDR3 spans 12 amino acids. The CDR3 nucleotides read TGCGCCAGCACCAACGCGGGTGCTGGCTACACCTTC. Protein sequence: CASTNAGAGYTF.

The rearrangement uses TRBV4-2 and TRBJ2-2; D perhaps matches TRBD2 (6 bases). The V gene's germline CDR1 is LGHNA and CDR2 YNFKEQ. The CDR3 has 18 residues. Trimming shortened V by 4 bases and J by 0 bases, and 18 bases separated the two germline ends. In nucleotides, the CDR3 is TGTGCCAGCAGCCGAAAGGACGGGGGTCAGACGAACACCGGGGAGCTGTTTTTT. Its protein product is CASSRKDGGQTNTGELFF.

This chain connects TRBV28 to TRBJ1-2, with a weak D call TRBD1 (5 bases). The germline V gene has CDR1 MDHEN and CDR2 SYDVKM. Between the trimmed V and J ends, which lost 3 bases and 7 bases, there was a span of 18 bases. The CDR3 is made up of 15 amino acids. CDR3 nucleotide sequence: TGTGCCAGCAGTTTGGGAGATCAGCGGGGCCGTGGCTACACCTTC. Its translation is CASSLGDQRGRGYTF.

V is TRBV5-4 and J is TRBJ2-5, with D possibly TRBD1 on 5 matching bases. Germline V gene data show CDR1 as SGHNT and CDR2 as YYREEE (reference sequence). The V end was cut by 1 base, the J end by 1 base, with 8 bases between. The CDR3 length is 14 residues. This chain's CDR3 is CASSLKGVQETQYF. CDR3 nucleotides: TGTGCCAGCAGCTTGAAAGGGGTCCAAGAGACCCAGTACTTC.

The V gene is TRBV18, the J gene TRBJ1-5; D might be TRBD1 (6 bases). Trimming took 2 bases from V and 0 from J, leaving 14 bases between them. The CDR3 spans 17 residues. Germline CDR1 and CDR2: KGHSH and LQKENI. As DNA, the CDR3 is TGTGCCAGCTCACCAACGGACAGCTCTTATAGCAATCAGCCCCAGCATTTT. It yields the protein CASSPTDSSYSNQPQHF.

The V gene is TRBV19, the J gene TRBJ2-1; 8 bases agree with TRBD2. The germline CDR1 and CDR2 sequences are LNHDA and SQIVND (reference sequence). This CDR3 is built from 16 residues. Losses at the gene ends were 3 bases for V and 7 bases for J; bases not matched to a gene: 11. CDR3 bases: TGTGCCAGTAGTATCCCCCAAACGGGGGGGTTAAATGAGCAGTTCTTC. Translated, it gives CASSIPQTGGLNEQFF. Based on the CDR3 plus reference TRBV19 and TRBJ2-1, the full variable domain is DGGITQSPKYLFRKEGQNVTLSCEQNLNHDAMYWYRQDPGQGLRLIYYSQIVNDFQKGDIAEGYSVSREKKESFPLTVTSAQKNPTAFYLCASSIPQTGGLNEQFFGPGTRLTVL.

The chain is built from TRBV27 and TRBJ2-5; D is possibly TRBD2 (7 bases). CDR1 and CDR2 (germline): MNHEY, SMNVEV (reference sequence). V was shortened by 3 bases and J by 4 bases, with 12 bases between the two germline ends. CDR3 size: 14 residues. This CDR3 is CASSFGGRRETQYF. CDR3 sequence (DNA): TGTGCCAGCAGTTTCGGGGGGCGCAGAGAGACCCAGTACTTC.